This T cell receptor beta chain came from a study of CD8 T cells in Susac syndrome. Sequencing of TCR beta drew on CD8+ and CD4+ T cells from blood. The CDR3 extends over 15 amino acids. Germline V gene data show CDR1 as SEHNR and CDR2 as FQNEAQ (reference sequence). The germline V and J ends were trimmed by 6 bases and 0 bases, with 13 bases remaining between them. Random hexamers were used to reverse transcribe about 0.5 to 1 ug of RNA. A single record per CDR3 protein comes from TCRdb applying MiXCR to the immunoSEQ multiplex PCR reads. Here the sample spans about 100,000 distinct CDR3 sequences, about 95% being singletons.

Material: CD8+ T cells from PBMCs. The chain is built from TRBV7-9 and TRBJ2-3; a weak D match, TRBD2 (5 bases). This receptor was taken from a human donor with Susac syndrome. The CDR3 loop is CASSQPGISTDTQYF. The CDR3 bases are TGTGCCAGCAGTCAACCGGGAATTAGCACAGATACGCAGTATTTT. Looking up the rest from reference TRBV7-9 and TRBJ2-3 gives the full variable domain: DTGVSQNPRHKITKRGQNVTFRCDPISEHNRLYWYRQTLGQGPEFLTYFQNEAQLEKSRLLSDRFSAERPKGSFSTLEIQRTEQGDSAMYLCASSQPGISTDTQYFGPGTRLTVL.